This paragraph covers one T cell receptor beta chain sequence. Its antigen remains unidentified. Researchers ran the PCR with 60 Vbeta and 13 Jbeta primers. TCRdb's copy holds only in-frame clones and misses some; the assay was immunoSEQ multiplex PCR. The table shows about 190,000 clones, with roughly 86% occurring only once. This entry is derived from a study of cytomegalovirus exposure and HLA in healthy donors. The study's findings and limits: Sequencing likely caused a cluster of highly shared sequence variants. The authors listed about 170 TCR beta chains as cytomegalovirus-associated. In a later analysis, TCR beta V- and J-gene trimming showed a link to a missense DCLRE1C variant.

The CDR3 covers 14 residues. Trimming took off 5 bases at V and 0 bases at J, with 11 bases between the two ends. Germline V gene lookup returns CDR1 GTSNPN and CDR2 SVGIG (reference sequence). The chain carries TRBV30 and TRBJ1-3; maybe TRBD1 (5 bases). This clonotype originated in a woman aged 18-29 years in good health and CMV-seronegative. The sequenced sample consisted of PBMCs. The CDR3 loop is CAWATGFSGNTIYF. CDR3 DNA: TGTGCCTGGGCCACAGGCTTCTCTGGAAACACCATATATTTT.